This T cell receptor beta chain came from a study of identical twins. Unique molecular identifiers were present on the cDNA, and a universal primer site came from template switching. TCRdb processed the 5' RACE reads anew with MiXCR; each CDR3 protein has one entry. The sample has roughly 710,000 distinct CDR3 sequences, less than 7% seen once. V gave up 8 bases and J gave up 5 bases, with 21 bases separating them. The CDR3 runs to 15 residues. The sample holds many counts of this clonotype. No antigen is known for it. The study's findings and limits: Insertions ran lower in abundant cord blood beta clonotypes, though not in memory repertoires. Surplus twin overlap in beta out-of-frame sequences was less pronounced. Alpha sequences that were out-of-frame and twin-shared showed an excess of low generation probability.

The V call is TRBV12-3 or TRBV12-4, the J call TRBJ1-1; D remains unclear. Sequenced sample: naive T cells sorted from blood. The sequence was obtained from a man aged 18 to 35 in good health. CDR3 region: CASCRGETGTTEAFF. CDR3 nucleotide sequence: TGTGCCAGCTGTCGCGGAGAAACGGGAACGACTGAAGCTTTCTTT.